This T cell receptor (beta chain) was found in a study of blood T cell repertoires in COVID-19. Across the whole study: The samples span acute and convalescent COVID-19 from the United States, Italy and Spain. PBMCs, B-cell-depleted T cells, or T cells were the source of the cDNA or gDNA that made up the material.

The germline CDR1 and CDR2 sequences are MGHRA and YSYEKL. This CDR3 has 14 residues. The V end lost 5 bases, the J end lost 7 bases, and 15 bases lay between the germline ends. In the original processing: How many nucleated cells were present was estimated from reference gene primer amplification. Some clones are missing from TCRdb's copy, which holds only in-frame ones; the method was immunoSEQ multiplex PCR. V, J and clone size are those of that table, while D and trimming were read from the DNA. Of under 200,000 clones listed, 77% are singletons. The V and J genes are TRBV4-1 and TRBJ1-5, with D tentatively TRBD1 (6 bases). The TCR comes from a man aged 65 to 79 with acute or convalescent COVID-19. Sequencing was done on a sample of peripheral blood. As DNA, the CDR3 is TGCGCCAGCAGCTCACTCCAGGGGTTCCAGCCCCAGCATTTT. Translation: CASSSLQGFQPQHF.